This T cell receptor (beta chain) originates from a study of blood T cell repertoires in COVID-19. This clone appeared a few times. Some clones are missing from TCRdb's copy, which holds only in-frame ones; the method was immunoSEQ multiplex PCR. Found here are about 190,000 clones, roughly nine tenths of them singletons; the top ten hold approximately 2.1%. There are 11 residues in the CDR3. V lost 3 bases and J lost 6, with 6 bases in between. Germline lookup yields CDR1 WNHNN and CDR2 SYGVQD (reference sequence). V and J are TRBV10-1 and TRBJ2-7; D perhaps matches TRBD1 (5 bases). The sequence was collected from a man between 65 and 85 years old with active or convalescent COVID-19. Sequenced material: peripheral blood. CDR3 nucleotide sequence: TGCGCCAGCAGTGATACAGGCGAGCAGTACTTC. Amino acid sequence: CASSDTGEQYF.